These 12 T cell receptor beta chains were all obtained from the same sample, sequenced in a study of Graves' ophthalmopathy and Graves' hyperthyroidism. RNA transcripts were the source from which TCR beta CDR3 regions were amplified. Second-round multiplex PCR followed a first-round RT-PCR using HTBI primers. In TCRdb, the multiplex PCR reads were re-called with MiXCR into one record per CDR3 protein. Of roughly 500,000 distinct CDR3 sequences in the sample, approximately 15% were seen once. Sample: blood. These receptors all come from a woman aged 25 to 39 with Graves' ophthalmopathy.

This CDR3 reads CRAGSITYNSPLHF. The CDR3 DNA sequence: TGCAGGGCTGGAAGCATAACCTATAATTCACCCCTCCACTTT. The chain carries TRBV20-1 and TRBJ1-6, with unresolved D. The CDR3 is made up of 14 amino acids. The germline gives CDR1 DFQATT, CDR2 SNEGSKA (reference sequence).

The gene calls are TRBV12-3 or TRBV12-4 and TRBJ2-5; TRBD2 aligns across 14 bases. V lost 6 bases to trimming and J lost 2 bases; unmatched junction nucleotides: 11. The CDR3 is made up of 18 amino acids. CDR3 coding DNA: TGTGCCAGCAGCCAAGGGACTAGCGGGGGTTTACATCAAGAGACCCAGTACTTC. This sequence encodes CASSQGTSGGLHQETQYF.

This clonotype was observed a few times. This chain connects TRBV20-1 to TRBJ2-3; D is perhaps TRBD2 (6 bases). V lost 0 bases, J lost 5 bases, and 12 bases lay in between. Germline CDR1 DFQATT, CDR2 SNEGSKA (reference sequence). The CDR3 loop spans 14 amino acids. CDR3 DNA: TGCAGTGCTAGAGATCGACTAGGAGGAGATACGCAGTATTTT. Amino acid sequence: CSARDRLGGDTQYF.

The chain is built from TRBV6-1 and TRBJ1-2; 7 positions match TRBD1. V lost 6 bases to trimming and J lost 7 bases; unmatched junction nucleotides: 17. The germline gives CDR1 MNHNS, CDR2 SASEGT. The CDR3 is 16 amino acids. CDR3 in amino acids: CASSPPTGTEIRGYTF. In DNA, the CDR3 is TGTGCCAGCAGCCCCCCCACCGGGACAGAGATTCGTGGCTACACCTTC.

Ten or more counts support this clonotype. V gene TRBV12-3 or TRBV12-4 combines with J gene TRBJ1-1; D possibly corresponds to TRBD1 (5 bases). V lost 5 bases, J lost 4 bases, and 14 bases lay in between. This CDR3 is 14 amino acids long. The CDR3 here is CASSPGMGLTEAFF. CDR3 DNA sequence: TGTGCCAGCAGTCCAGGGATGGGGCTCACTGAAGCTTTCTTT.

This clonotype was seen repeatedly, ten times or more. The genes are TRBV9 and TRBJ1-1; 7 bases align to TRBD1. The CDR3 sequence is 15 residues long. Germline values: CDR1 SGDLS, CDR2 YYNGEE. The V segment lost 4 bases and the J segment 5 bases; nucleotides outside the gene matches: 11. CDR3 amino acids: CASSPMTGPGTEAFF. The CDR3 DNA sequence: TGTGCCAGCAGCCCGATGACAGGGCCCGGAACTGAAGCTTTCTTT.

For this clonotype: This could be a read error, since a much larger clone is one nucleotide away. This chain joins TRBV12-3 or TRBV12-4 and TRBJ2-5; 10 bases are shared with TRBD2. The CDR3 sequence is 14 residues long. The junction had 8 bases not matched to a gene; V was cut back by 6 bases and J by 7 bases. The CDR3 spells CASRRAGGEVTQYF. Here the CDR3 DNA reads TGTGCCAGCAGACGAGCGGGGGGGGAAGTGACCCAGTACTTC.

A note on this clonotype: A much bigger clone sits one base away, suggesting this may be a read error. The gene calls are TRBV5-1 and TRBJ2-7, with D possibly TRBD2 on 6 matching bases. The germline V gene encodes CDR1 SGHRS and CDR2 YFSETQ. CDR3 length equals 14 residues. The CDR3 sequence is CVSSLEGVVYEQYF. CDR3 nucleotide sequence: TGCGTCAGCAGCTTGGAGGGCGTAGTCTACGAGCAGTACTTC.

This clonotype was seen at least ten times. The chain links TRBV27 to TRBJ1-2, with 7 bases that match TRBD1. The CDR3 has 16 residues. CDR1 MNHEY and CDR2 SMNVEV come from the germline V gene (reference sequence). J gave up 0 bases and V 6 bases, and 10 bases lay outside the gene matches. The CDR3 sequence is CASRGEGAGANYGYTF. The CDR3, as DNA: TGTGCCAGCAGGGGAGAGGGGGCCGGCGCTAACTATGGCTACACCTTC.

The chain recombines TRBV28 with TRBJ2-2; TRBD2 might be the D (5 bases). Trimming pared 3 bases from V and 4 bases from J, leaving 12 bases between. The CDR3 consists of 15 residues. Germline lookup yields CDR1 MDHEN and CDR2 SYDVKM. CDR3 protein: CASSFSGIRTGELFF. For the CDR3, the DNA is TGTGCCAGCAGTTTCTCCGGGATCCGCACCGGGGAGCTGTTTTTT.

The chain joins TRBV12-3 or TRBV12-4 to TRBJ2-2, with 8 bases lining up with TRBD1. Losses at the gene ends were 4 bases for V and 4 bases for J; bases not matched to a gene: 8. This CDR3 is 16 amino acids long. The CDR3 spells CASSYSGTGPTGELFF. CDR3 nucleotide sequence: TGTGCCAGCAGTTACTCCGGGACAGGACCCACCGGGGAGCTGTTTTTT.

Only a few counts were recorded for this clonotype. Given a much more abundant clone one base away, this may be a read error. The chain employs TRBV30 and TRBJ2-7; no reliable D call. This CDR3 comprises 13 residues. The germline V gene has CDR1 GTSNPN and CDR2 SVGIG (reference sequence). The V end lost 1 base, the J end lost 9 bases, and 16 bases lay between the germline ends. The CDR3 protein is CAWSEGYRDGQYF. The CDR3 DNA sequence: TGTGCCTGGAGTGAAGGGTATCGCGACGGGCAGTACTTC.